Here is one T cell receptor (beta chain) with its context. These data originate in a study of blood T cells in healthy people across ages. This CDR3 is 13 amino acids long. V lost 6 bases to trimming and J lost 5 bases, with 14 bases between them. Germline-derived CDR1 and CDR2 are MNHEY and SMNVEV (reference sequence). A second PCR, run for roughly 7 to 11 cycles, used a sample-barcoded 5' primer plus a J-beta primer mix. A single record per CDR3 protein comes from TCRdb applying MiXCR to the 5' RACE reads. The data hold around 800,000 distinct CDR3 sequences, with under 55% observed a single time. The chain recombines TRBV27 with TRBJ2-7; D possibly uses TRBD1 or TRBD2 (5 bases each). The sequenced sample consisted of blood. This receptor was taken from a man aged 55 to 70 in good health. The CDR3 spells CASRTGRQNEQYF. In DNA form, the CDR3 reads TGTGCCAGCAGAACGGGACGGCAAAACGAGCAGTACTTC.